These T cell receptor beta chains were read from a single sample in a study of blood T cell repertoires in COVID-19. Repertoires were generated with immunoSEQ multiplex PCR, while TCRdb's copy carries only in-frame clones and drops some. This sample has about 140,000 clones; 77% occur once, and the top ten carry approximately 9%. Sequencing was performed on peripheral blood. These receptors were collected from a woman between 50 and 59 years old with active or convalescent COVID-19. Both conserved end residues are part of each CDR3. The D gene is left open where the match is weak. Size values are once, few and many counts, or a class for expanded clones, and some rows have none.

J gene	clone size	V gene	D gene	CDR3 DNA	CDR3 protein
TRBJ1-3	NA	TRBV30	NA	TGTGCCTGGGCCGGAGGAGCTGGAAACACCATATATTTT	CAWAGGAGNTIYF
TRBJ1-6	NA	TRBV30	NA	TGTGCCTGGGCAGAGGGGGTCGAGTCACCCCTCCACTTT	CAWAEGVESPLHF
TRBJ1-1	NA	TRBV7-2	TRBD1	TGTGCCAGCAGCTTAACAGGGGGGGTAACTGAAGCTTTCTTT	CASSLTGGVTEAFF
TRBJ2-7	few	TRBV11-3	NA	TGTGCCAGCAGTATCGGTATGGGCCAAAACGAGCAGTACTTC	CASSIGMGQNEQYF
TRBJ2-2	NA	TRBV2	TRBD2	TGTGCCAGTATGAGCGGGAGTCTCGGCGGGGAGCTGTTTTTT	CASMSGSLGGELFF
TRBJ1-5	NA	TRBV9	NA	TGTGCCAGCGGCCTTGAGGGATCGCCCCAGCATTTT	CASGLEGSPQHF
TRBJ1-3	NA	TRBV6-5	NA	TGTGCCAGCAGTTACTCGACAGACCCTGGAAACACCATATATTTT	CASSYSTDPGNTIYF
TRBJ1-1	NA	TRBV30	TRBD1	TGTGCCTGGAGTGGACAGGGGATGGGTACTGAAGCTTTCTTT	CAWSGQGMGTEAFF
TRBJ2-7	NA	TRBV12-3/TRBV12-4	NA	TGTGCCAGCAGCCCGAAGAGTTACGAGCAGTACTTC	CASSPKSYEQYF
TRBJ1-1	few	TRBV7-8	TRBD1	TGTGCCAGCAGCGGCAGACAGGGCACTGAAGCTTTCTTT	CASSGRQGTEAFF
TRBJ2-5	NA	TRBV3-1/TRBV3-2	TRBD2	TGTGCCAGCAGCCAAGTAGGGGGACTAGCGGGACCACAGAGAGTAGAGACCCAGTACTTC	CASSQVGGLAGPQRVETQYF
TRBJ2-7	NA	TRBV5-1	TRBD2	TGCGCCAGCAGCTTGGGGCATCTTGCGGGAGGTTCTGACGAGCAGTACTTC	CASSLGHLAGGSDEQYF
TRBJ1-2	once	TRBV14	TRBD1	TGTGCCAGCAGCCAAGCCCAGACAGGGTACTATGGCTACACCTTC	CASSQAQTGYYGYTF
TRBJ1-1	few	TRBV5-4	NA	TGTGCCAGCAGCTTGACAACCAACACTGAAGCTTTCTTT	CASSLTTNTEAFF
TRBJ1-2	NA	TRBV11-1	NA	TGTGCCAGCAGCTTTAGGAACGGGGGCTATGGCTACACCTTC	CASSFRNGGYGYTF
TRBJ1-2	NA	TRBV6-2/TRBV6-3	NA	TGTGCCAGCAGTTATGGCAGAAACTATGGCTACACCTTC	CASSYGRNYGYTF
TRBJ1-2	NA	TRBV18	TRBD1	TGTGCCAGCTCACCTCGGGGACAGAACTATGGCTACACCTTC	CASSPRGQNYGYTF
TRBJ2-2	once	TRBV7-3	NA	TGTGCCAGCAGCCCAGGGGCCTCGAACACCGGGGAGCTGTTTTTT	CASSPGASNTGELFF
TRBJ2-5	NA	TRBV7-2	TRBD2	TGTGCCAGTCTCAGCGGGAGGGCCGGAGAGACCCAGTACTTC	CASLSGRAGETQYF
TRBJ1-1	NA	TRBV9	NA	TGTGCCAGCAACAACCTTAACACTGAAGCTTTCTTT	CASNNLNTEAFF
TRBJ2-5	NA	TRBV5-4	TRBD2	TGTGCCAGCAGCTTGCCGTCACTAGCGGGAGTTGAGACCCAGTACTTC	CASSLPSLAGVETQYF
TRBJ2-3	NA	TRBV18	NA	TGTGCCAGCTCATACGACAGAACTAGCACAGATACGCAGTATTTT	CASSYDRTSTDTQYF
TRBJ1-2	NA	TRBV19	NA	TGTGCCAGTAGTATAAACAGGGACAACTATGGCTACACCTTC	CASSINRDNYGYTF
TRBJ1-1	NA	TRBV21-1	NA	TGTGCCAGCAGCAAGGGCCTCGGTCGCACTGAAGCTTTCTTT	CASSKGLGRTEAFF
TRBJ2-7	NA	TRBV27	TRBD1	TGTGCCAGCAGTCCTCCGGGACAGGAACCTGGGTACGAGCAGTACTTC	CASSPPGQEPGYEQYF
TRBJ2-1	few	TRBV7-3	NA	TGTGCCAGCAGCCTCATCCCGAGCTCCTACAATGAGCAGTTCTTC	CASSLIPSSYNEQFF
TRBJ1-1	NA	TRBV5-1	NA	TGCGCCAGCAGCAATCAGGGGCACGCCACTGAAGCTTTCTTT	CASSNQGHATEAFF
TRBJ2-6	once	TRBV5-1	NA	TGCGCCAGCAGCAGTCTGTCCCGTGGGGCCTCTGGGGCCAACGTCCTGACTTTC	CASSSLSRGASGANVLTF
TRBJ1-4	once	TRBV28	NA	TGTGCCAGCAGTTTATTGGGGGGAACTAATGAAAAACTGTTTTTT	CASSLLGGTNEKLFF
TRBJ2-3	NA	TRBV7-8	NA	TGTGCCAGCAGTGCTGGTGGCACCACAGATACGCAGTATTTT	CASSAGGTTDTQYF
TRBJ1-6	NA	TRBV6-2/TRBV6-3	NA	TGTGCCAGCAGTTACCCCTCCACAGGGCCCGTGGGACCCCTCCACTTT	CASSYPSTGPVGPLHF
TRBJ2-2	NA	TRBV9	NA	TGTGCCAGCAGCGTTTTATCCGGGGAGCTGTTTTTT	CASSVLSGELFF
TRBJ2-1	NA	TRBV30	NA	TGTGCCTGGAATGCGGGGAGCGGGTACAATGAGCAGTTCTTC	CAWNAGSGYNEQFF
TRBJ2-5	NA	TRBV7-9	NA	TGTGCCAGCAGCTCACAGGGTAGGCAAGAGACCCAGTACTTC	CASSSQGRQETQYF
TRBJ2-6	few	TRBV21-1	NA	TGTGCCAGCAGCAAAGAAAAGCCCGACAGGGCTGGGGCCAACGTCCTGACTTTC	CASSKEKPDRAGANVLTF
TRBJ2-5	NA	TRBV15	TRBD2	TGTGCCACCAGCTCGAGCCGAGCGGGAATAGAGACCCAGTACTTC	CATSSSRAGIETQYF
TRBJ2-1	NA	TRBV14	TRBD2	TGTGCCAGCAGCCCAATTAGGAGGGCTAGCGGCGACAATGAGCAGTTCTTC	CASSPIRRASGDNEQFF
TRBJ2-3	NA	TRBV5-6	TRBD1	TGTGCCAGCAGCCCTGACAGGGGGCTTGAGACAGATACGCAGTATTTT	CASSPDRGLETDTQYF
TRBJ1-2	NA	TRBV30	TRBD1	TGTGCCTGGAGTGGAGGGACAGCTCTCGGTTACACCTTC	CAWSGGTALGYTF
TRBJ2-1	NA	TRBV3-1/TRBV3-2	NA	TGTGCCAGCAGCCAAGGAAGTTGGCAGGGCGGTGAGCAGTTCTTC	CASSQGSWQGGEQFF